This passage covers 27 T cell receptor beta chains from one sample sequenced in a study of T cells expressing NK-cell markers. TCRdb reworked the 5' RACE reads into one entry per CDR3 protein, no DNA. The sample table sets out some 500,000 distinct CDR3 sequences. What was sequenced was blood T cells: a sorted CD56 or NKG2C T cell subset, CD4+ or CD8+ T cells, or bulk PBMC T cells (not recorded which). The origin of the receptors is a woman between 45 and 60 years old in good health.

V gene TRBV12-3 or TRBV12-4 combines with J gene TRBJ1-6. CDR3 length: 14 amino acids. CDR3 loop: CASSLTSPNSPLHF.

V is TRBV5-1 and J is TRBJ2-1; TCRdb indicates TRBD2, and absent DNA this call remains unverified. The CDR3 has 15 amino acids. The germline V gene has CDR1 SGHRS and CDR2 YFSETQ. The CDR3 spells CASASRTSGDNEQFF. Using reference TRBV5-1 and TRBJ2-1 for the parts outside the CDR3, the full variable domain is KAGVTQTPRYLIKTRGQQVTLSCSPISGHRSVSWYQQTPGQGLQFLFEYFSETQRNKGNFPGRFSGRQFSNSRSEMNVSTLELGDSALYLCASASRTSGDNEQFFGPGTRLTVL.

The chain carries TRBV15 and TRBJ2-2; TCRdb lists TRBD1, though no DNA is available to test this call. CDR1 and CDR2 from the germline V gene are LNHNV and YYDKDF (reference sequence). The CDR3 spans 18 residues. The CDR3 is CATSSRKGLGAGSGELFF. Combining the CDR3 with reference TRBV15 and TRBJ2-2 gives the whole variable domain DAMVIQNPRYQVTQFGKPVTLSCSQTLNHNVMYWYQQKSSQAPKLLFHYYDKDFNNEADTPDNFQSRRPNTSFCFLDIRSPGLGDTAMYLCATSSRKGLGAGSGELFFGEGSRLTVL.

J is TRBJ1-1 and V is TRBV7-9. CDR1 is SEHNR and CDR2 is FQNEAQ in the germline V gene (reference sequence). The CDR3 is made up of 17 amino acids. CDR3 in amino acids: CASSLAYGRGRNTEAFF.

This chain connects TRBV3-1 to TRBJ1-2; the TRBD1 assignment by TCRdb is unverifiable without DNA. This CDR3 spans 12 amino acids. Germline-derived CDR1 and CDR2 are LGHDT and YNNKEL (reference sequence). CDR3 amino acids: CASSHRDSGYTF.

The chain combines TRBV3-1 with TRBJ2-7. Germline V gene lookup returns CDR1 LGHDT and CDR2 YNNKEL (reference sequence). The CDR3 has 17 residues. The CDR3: CASSQDWAVERSYEQYF.

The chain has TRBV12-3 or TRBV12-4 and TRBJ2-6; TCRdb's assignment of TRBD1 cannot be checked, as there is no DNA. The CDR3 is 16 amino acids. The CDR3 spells CASRDRGPGGANVLTF.

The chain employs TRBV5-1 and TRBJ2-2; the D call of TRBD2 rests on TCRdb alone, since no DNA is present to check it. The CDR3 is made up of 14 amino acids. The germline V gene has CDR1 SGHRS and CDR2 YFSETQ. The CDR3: CASSSWRREGELFF. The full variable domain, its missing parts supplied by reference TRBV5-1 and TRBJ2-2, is KAGVTQTPRYLIKTRGQQVTLSCSPISGHRSVSWYQQTPGQGLQFLFEYFSETQRNKGNFPGRFSGRQFSNSRSEMNVSTLELGDSALYLCASSSWRREGELFFGEGSRLTVL.

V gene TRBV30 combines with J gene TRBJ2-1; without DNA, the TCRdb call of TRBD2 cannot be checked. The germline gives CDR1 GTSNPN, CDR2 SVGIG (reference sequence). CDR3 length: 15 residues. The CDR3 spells CAWTPRTSGIYEQFF. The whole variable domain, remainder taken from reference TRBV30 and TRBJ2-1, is SQTIHQWPATLVQPVGSPLSLECTVEGTSNPNLYWYRQAAGRGLQLLFYSVGIGQISSEVPQNLSASRPQDRQFILSSKKLLLSDSGFYLCAWTPRTSGIYEQFFGPGTRLTVL.

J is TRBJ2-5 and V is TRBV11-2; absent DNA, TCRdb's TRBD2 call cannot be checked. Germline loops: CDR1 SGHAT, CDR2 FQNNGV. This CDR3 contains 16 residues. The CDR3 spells CASSLVPGTFVETQYF. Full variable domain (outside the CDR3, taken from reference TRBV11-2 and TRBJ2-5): EAGVAQSPRYKIIEKRQSVAFWCNPISGHATLYWYQQILGQGPKLLIQFQNNGVVDDSQLPKDRFSAERLKGVDSTLKIQPAKLEDSAVYLCASSLVPGTFVETQYFGPGTRLLVL.

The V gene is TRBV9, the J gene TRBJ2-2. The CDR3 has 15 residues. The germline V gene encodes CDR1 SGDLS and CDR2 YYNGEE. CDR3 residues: CASSVGNVNTGELFF.

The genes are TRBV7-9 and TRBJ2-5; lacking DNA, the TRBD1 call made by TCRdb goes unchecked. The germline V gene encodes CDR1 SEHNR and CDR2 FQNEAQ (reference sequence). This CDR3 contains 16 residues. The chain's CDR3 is CASSNWGGVSQETQYF.

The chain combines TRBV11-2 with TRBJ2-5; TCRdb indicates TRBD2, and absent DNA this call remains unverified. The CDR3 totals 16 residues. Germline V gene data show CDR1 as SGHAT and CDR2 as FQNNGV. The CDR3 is CASSLEGLANQETQYF.

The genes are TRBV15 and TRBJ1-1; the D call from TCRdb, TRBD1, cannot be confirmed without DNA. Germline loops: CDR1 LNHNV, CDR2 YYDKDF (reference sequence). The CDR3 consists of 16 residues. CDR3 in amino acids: CATSSAETGVDTEAFF.

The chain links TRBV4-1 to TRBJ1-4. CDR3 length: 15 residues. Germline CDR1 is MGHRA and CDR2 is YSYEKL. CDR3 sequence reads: CASSTDRATNEKLFF.

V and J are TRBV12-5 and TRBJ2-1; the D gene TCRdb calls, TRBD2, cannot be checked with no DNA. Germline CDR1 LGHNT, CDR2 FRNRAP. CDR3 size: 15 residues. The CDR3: CASGTDPSGRSEQFF. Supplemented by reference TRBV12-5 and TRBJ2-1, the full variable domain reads DARVTQTPRHKVTEMGQEVTMRCQPILGHNTVFWYRQTMMQGLELLAYFRNRAPLDDSGMPKDRFSAEMPDATLATLKIQPSEPRDSAVYFCASGTDPSGRSEQFFGPGTRLTVL.

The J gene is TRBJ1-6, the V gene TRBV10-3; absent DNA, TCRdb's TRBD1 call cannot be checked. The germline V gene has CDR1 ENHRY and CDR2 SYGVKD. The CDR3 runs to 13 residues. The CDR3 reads CAIRPGQALLLHF.

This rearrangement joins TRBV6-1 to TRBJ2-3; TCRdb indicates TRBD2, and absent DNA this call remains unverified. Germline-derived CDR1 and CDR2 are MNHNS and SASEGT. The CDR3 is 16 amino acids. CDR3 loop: CASSGILAGTTDTQYF.

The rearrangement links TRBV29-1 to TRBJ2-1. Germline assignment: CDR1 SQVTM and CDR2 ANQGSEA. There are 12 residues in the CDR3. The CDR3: CSDISSYNEQFF.

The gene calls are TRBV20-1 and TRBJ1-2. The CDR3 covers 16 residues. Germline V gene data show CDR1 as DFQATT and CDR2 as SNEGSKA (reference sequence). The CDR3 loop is CSATRALDRLLGGYTF.

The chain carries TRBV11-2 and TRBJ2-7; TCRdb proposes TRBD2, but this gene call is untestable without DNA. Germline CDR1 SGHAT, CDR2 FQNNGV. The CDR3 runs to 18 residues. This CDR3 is CASSFAPGSSGESYEQYF.

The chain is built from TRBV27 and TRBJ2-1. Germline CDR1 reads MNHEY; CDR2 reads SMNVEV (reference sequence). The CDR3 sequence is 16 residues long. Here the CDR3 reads CASRPYGDRQYNEQFF.

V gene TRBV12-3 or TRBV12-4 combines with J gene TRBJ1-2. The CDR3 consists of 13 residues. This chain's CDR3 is CASSLGGNYGYTF.

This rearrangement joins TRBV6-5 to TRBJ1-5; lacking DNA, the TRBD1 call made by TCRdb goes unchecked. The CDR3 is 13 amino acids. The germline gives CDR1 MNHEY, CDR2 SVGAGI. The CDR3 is CASRRQSGQPQHF.

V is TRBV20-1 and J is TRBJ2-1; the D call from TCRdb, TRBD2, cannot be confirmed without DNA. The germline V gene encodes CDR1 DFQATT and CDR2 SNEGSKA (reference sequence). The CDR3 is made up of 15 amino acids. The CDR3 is CSARLGLVIYNEQFF.

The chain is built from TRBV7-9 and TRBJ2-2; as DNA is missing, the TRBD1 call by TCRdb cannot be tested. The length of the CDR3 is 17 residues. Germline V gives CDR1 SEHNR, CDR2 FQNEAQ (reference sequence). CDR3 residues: CASSPGTPRRKPGELFF.

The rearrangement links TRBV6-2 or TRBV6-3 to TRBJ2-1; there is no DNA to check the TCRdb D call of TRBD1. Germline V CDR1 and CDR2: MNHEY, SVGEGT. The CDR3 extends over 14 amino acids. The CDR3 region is CASTRDRPYNEQFF.